This TCR beta chain was sequenced for a study of cytomegalovirus exposure and HLA in healthy donors. CDR1 is SQVTM, CDR2 ANQGSEA, per germline. Trimming left V 3 bases short and J 9 bases short, with 15 bases between. The CDR3 contains 13 residues. On this clone: The antigen remains unidentified.

Regarding the study as a whole: Evidence from a later analysis indicated that most CMV-associated TCR beta chains looked HLA-restricted. Cytomegalovirus status was reportedly diagnosed by the classifier with high specificity and sensitivity. Several V segments, TRBV6-2 and TRBV6-3 among them, could not be told apart and were dropped.

Primers for the PCR totalled 60 Vbeta and 13 Jbeta. In the original workflow: Per a later analysis, the number of unique TCR beta chains was roughly 80 million, of which around 9.9 million were shared. Profiled with immunoSEQ multiplex PCR; TCRdb holds only in-frame clones, not every one. D and trimming come from the DNA, and the V and J calls and clone size come from that table. Of roughly 98,000 clones detected, about four fifths appear once; the ten largest clones hold roughly 11%. The V and J genes are TRBV29-1 and TRBJ2-1; tentative D call: TRBD1 (5 bases). The clonotype originates from a man between 18 and 35 years old in good health and CMV-seropositive. Sequencing was performed on PBMCs. CDR3 protein: CSVDRGTLGEQFF. The CDR3 coding sequence is TGCAGCGTTGATAGGGGTACCTTGGGTGAGCAGTTCTTC.